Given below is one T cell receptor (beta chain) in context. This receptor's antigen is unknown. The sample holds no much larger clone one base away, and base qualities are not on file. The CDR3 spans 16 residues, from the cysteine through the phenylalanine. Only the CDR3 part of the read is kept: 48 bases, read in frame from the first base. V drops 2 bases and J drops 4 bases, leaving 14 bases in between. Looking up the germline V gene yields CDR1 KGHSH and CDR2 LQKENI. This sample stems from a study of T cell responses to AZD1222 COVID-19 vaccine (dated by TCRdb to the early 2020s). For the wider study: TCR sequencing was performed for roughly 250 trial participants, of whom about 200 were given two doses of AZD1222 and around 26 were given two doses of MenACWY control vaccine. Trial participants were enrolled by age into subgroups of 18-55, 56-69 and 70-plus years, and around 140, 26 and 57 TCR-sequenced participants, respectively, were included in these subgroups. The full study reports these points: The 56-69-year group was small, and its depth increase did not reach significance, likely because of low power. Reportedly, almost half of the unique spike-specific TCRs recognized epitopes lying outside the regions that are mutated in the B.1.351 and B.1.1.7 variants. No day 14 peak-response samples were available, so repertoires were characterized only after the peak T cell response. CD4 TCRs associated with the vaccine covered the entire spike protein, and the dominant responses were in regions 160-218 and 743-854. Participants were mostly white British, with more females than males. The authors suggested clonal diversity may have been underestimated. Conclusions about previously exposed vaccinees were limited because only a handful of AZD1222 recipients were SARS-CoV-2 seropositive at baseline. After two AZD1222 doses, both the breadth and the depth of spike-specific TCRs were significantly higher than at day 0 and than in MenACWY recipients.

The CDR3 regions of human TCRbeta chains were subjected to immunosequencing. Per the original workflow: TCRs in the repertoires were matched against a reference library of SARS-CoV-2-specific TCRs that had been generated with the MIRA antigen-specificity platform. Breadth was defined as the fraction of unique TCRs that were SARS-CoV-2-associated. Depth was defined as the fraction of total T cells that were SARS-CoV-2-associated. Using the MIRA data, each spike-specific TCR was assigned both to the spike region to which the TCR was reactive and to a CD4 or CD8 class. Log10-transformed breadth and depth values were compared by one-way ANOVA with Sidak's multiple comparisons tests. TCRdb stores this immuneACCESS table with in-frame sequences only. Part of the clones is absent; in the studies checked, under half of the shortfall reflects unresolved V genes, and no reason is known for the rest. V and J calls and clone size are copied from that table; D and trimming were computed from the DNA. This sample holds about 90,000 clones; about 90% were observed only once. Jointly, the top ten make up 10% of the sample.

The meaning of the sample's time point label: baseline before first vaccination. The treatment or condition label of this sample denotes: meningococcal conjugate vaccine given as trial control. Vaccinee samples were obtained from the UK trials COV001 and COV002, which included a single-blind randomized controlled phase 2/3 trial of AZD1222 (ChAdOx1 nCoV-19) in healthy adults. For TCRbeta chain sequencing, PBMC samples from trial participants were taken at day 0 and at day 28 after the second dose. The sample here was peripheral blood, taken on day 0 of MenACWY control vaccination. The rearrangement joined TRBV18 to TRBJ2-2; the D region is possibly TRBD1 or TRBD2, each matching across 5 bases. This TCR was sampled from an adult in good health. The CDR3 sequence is CASSPLLGASTGELFF. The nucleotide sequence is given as TGTGCCAGCTCACCATTACTCGGGGCTTCCACCGGGGAGCTGTTTTTT.